This TCR beta chain was profiled in a study of blood T cell repertoires in COVID-19. Per germline, CDR1 PRHDT and CDR2 FYEKMQ (reference sequence). V was shortened by 6 bases and J by 3 bases, with 18 bases between the two germline ends. The CDR3 totals 15 residues. Adults between about 18 and 95 years of age took part from under 30 US areas. Cohort allocation depended upon clinical history that participants reported. Measured with immunoSEQ multiplex PCR; TCRdb has only the in-frame clones, and not every one. The repertoire consists of 250,000 to 300,000 clones, with 88% occurring once and the leading ten covering approximately 1%.

The receptor's source is a woman in her twenties or thirties who had recovered from COVID-19. The chain carries TRBV13 and TRBJ2-7, with D possibly matching TRBD2 (5 bases). Material: PBMCs or T cells enriched from blood (not recorded which). CDR3 DNA sequence: TGTGCCAGCAGTACCGCCGAGGGTCTGGTCTACGAGCAGTACTTC. Its protein product is CASSTAEGLVYEQYF.